These T cell receptor beta chains were read from a single sample in a study of cytomegalovirus exposure and HLA in healthy donors. Sequencing used immunoSEQ multiplex PCR; TCRdb keeps in-frame clones, though not all of them. The sample has some 190,000 clones; around four fifths are singletons. The sequencing sample was made of PBMCs. The receptors were gathered from a middle-aged man in good health and CMV-seropositive. The CDR3 runs from the conserved cysteine through the conserved F or W. A D gene is named only where the DNA matches it firmly. Expanded clones are given a class, and other clones once, few, many or no size at all.

D,size,J,V,DNA,CDR3
NA,NA,TRBJ1-5,TRBV29-1,TGCAGCGTCGGTTCGACAGAGCCCCAGCATTTT,CSVGSTEPQHF
TRBD1,NA,TRBJ1-4,TRBV5-4,TGTGCCAGCAGCTTGGGACAGGGGCGCGGTGGAAAACTGTTTTTT,CASSLGQGRGGKLFF
TRBD1,NA,TRBJ1-1,TRBV18,TGTGCCAGCTCAGCCCTCATTGACAGGGTCACTGAAGCTTTCTTT,CASSALIDRVTEAFF
NA,NA,TRBJ2-7,TRBV25-1,TGTGCCAGCAGTGAGGCCGGTAGCGGAGCGATATACGAGCAGTACTTC,CASSEAGSGAIYEQYF
NA,NA,TRBJ2-7,TRBV7-2,TGTGCCAGCTTAGACGAGCAGTACTTC,CASLDEQYF
NA,NA,TRBJ1-6,TRBV4-3,TGCGCCAGCAGTTCGGGCGGGAGCTCCTATAATTCACCCCTCCACTTT,CASSSGGSSYNSPLHF
TRBD2,NA,TRBJ2-1,TRBV15,TGTGCCACCAGCAGGGGGGGGACGGGAGACAATGAGCAGTTCTTC,CATSRGGTGDNEQFF
TRBD1,NA,TRBJ1-2,TRBV6-6,TGTGCCAGCAGGTCTTATGGGGACAGTTGGGGCTATGGCTACACCTTC,CASRSYGDSWGYGYTF
NA,NA,TRBJ1-6,TRBV5-1,TGCGCCAGCAGCTTGGAGCCTTATAATTCACCCCTCCACTTT,CASSLEPYNSPLHF
NA,NA,TRBJ1-1,TRBV28,TGTGCCAGCAGTTTATCGGCCCTCCGGGGCACTGAAGCTTTCTTT,CASSLSALRGTEAFF
TRBD2,NA,TRBJ2-7,TRBV9,TGTGCCAGCAGCGTAGAGGCCGGACTAGCGGGGACTCAGTACGAGCAGTACTTC,CASSVEAGLAGTQYEQYF
TRBD1,once,TRBJ1-5,TRBV27,TGTGCCAGCAGTTTTAGGCAGGGGGTACAGCCCCAGCATTTT,CASSFRQGVQPQHF
NA,NA,TRBJ2-7,TRBV19,TGTGCCAGTAGTATCGTAGGACAATCCTACGAGCAGTACTTC,CASSIVGQSYEQYF
TRBD1,NA,TRBJ1-2,TRBV7-2,TGTGCCAGCATCCCAGGGGGCCTAAACTATGGCTACACCTTC,CASIPGGLNYGYTF
NA,NA,TRBJ2-3,TRBV9,TGTGCCAGCAGCTGGGAGGCTAGCGTCAGCACAGATACGCAGTATTTT,CASSWEASVSTDTQYF
NA,NA,TRBJ2-5,TRBV28,TGTGCCGCCAACAGGGAAGAGACCCAGTACTTC,CAANREETQYF
NA,NA,TRBJ2-7,TRBV21-1,TGTGCCAGCAGCACACAGGGGGCCCCCAACGAGCAGTACTTC,CASSTQGAPNEQYF
TRBD1,NA,TRBJ2-7,TRBV7-6,TGTGCCAGCACCCTTAGTGGACAGGGTAGCCACGAGCAGTACTTC,CASTLSGQGSHEQYF
NA,once,TRBJ2-2,TRBV6-4,TGTGCCAGCAGCCGACGCGGGACAGTAGGACCCGGGGAGCTGTTTTTT,CASSRRGTVGPGELFF
TRBD2,NA,TRBJ2-5,TRBV5-3,TGTGCCAGAAGCCCTTGGACTAGCGGGAGTCTTCAAGAGACCCAGTACTTC,CARSPWTSGSLQETQYF
TRBD2,once,TRBJ2-7,TRBV15,TGTGCCACCAGCAGAGAGATTAGCGGGAGCTCCTACGAGCAGTACTTC,CATSREISGSSYEQYF
NA,NA,TRBJ2-7,TRBV30,TGTGCCTGGAGACGGAACCAACGGGGGGAGCAGTACTTC,CAWRRNQRGEQYF
NA,NA,TRBJ1-1,TRBV6-5,TGTGCCAGCAGTGGTGGGGCTTGGAACACTGAAGCTTTCTTT,CASSGGAWNTEAFF
NA,few,TRBJ1-5,TRBV6-5,TGTGCCAGCATGGGCAGGGGCAATCAGCCCCAGCATTTT,CASMGRGNQPQHF
TRBD2,NA,TRBJ2-2,TRBV9,TGTGCCAGCAGCGCTAGCGGGGCCTCCGCCGGGGAGCTGTTTTTT,CASSASGASAGELFF
NA,NA,TRBJ1-2,TRBV4-2,TGTGCCAGCAGCCAAGTATCGTTCCGACAGATCACTAACTATGGCTACACCTTC,CASSQVSFRQITNYGYTF
TRBD2,few,TRBJ2-7,TRBV6-5,TGTGCCAGCAGTCCTTCGAGCGGGACCTACGAGCAGTACTTC,CASSPSSGTYEQYF
NA,NA,TRBJ2-4,TRBV18,TGTGCCAGCTCGTATGGGGGGACAGATAAAAACATTCAGTACTTC,CASSYGGTDKNIQYF
TRBD1,NA,TRBJ1-1,TRBV14,TGTGCCAGCAGCCATAGGGACAGGGTTAAAGGTGAAGCTTTCTTT,CASSHRDRVKGEAFF